Listed here are 27 T cell receptor beta chains from one sample, sequenced in a study of radiation and T cells in renal cell carcinoma. Sequencing was performed with immunoSEQ multiplex PCR; in TCRdb, only in-frame clones are kept and a portion is missing. The repertoire holds tens of thousands of clones, with 80% to 90% as singletons. Time point specified: blood 2 weeks post-SBRT. The treatment denotes: 15 Gy SBRT to primary tumor, nephrectomy 4 weeks later. Sequenced here: blood, sampled from a patient whose treatment included radiotherapy and nephrectomy. The receptors were gathered from a woman in her fifties or sixties with renal cell carcinoma.

This clone was detected only once. This chain links TRBV6-5 with TRBJ1-1, with a weak D call TRBD1 (6 bases). The ends were cut back, 6 bases at V and 1 base at J, with 12 bases in the middle. The CDR3 runs 14 residues. CDR1 and CDR2 from the germline V gene are MNHEY and SVGAGI. CDR3 residues: CASRGGQWNTEAFF. CDR3 nucleotides: TGTGCCAGCAGAGGCGGACAGTGGAACACTGAAGCTTTCTTT.

The rearrangement links TRBV7-2 to TRBJ2-7; 7 nucleotides match TRBD2. Germline trimming cut 1 base from V and 4 bases from J; bases unmatched to any gene: 13. The CDR3 is 17 amino acids. The germline gives CDR1 SGHTA, CDR2 FQGNSA. In DNA, the CDR3 is TGTGCCAGCAGCTTAGGTGCGGGAGACTGGCATAGATACGAGCAGTACTTC. It translates to CASSLGAGDWHRYEQYF.

This chain joins TRBV14 and TRBJ1-2, with 8 positions matching TRBD1. The CDR3 has 13 residues. J was trimmed by 5 bases and V by 4 bases; bases with no gene match: 3. Germline CDR1 is SGHDN and CDR2 is FVKESK. CDR3 nucleotides: TGTGCCAGCAGCCCAGGGGGCTTTTATGGCTACACCTTC. This gives the protein CASSPGGFYGYTF.

The chain links TRBV11-2 to TRBJ2-1; no clear D gene. V gave up 5 bases and J gave up 9 bases, with 17 bases separating them. CDR1 and CDR2 (germline): SGHAT, FQNNGV. This CDR3 has 14 residues. For the CDR3, the DNA is TGTGCCAGCAGCCTGACTTTCGCCAACTTTGAGCAGTTCTTC. Its protein is CASSLTFANFEQFF.

This clone was counted between two and nine times. CDR3 amino acids: CASSLGQGAYEQYF. The DNA for the CDR3 is TGTGCCAGCAGCTTAGGCCAGGGGGCCTACGAGCAGTACTTC. This chain uses TRBV11-3 with TRBJ2-7; 7 bases fit TRBD1. V lost 1 base to trimming and J lost 2 bases; unmatched junction nucleotides: 2. This CDR3 has 14 amino acids. Germline values: CDR1 SGHNT, CDR2 YENEEA. The variable domain in full, completed from reference TRBV11-3 and TRBJ2-7, reads EAGVVQSPRYKIIEKKQPVAFWCNPISGHNTLYWYLQNLGQGPELLIRYENEEAVDDSQLPKDRFSAERLKGVDSTLKIQPAELGDSAVYLCASSLGQGAYEQYFGPGTRLTVT.

The chain carries TRBV28 and TRBJ2-7, with D tentatively TRBD1 (6 bases). Trimming stripped 3 bases from V and 5 bases from J, with 14 bases between. CDR3 length: 14 residues. Germline CDR1 and CDR2: MDHEN and SYDVKM. CDR3 amino acids: CASSFSGRGDEQYF. The DNA of the CDR3 is TGTGCCAGCAGTTTTTCGGGCAGGGGAGACGAGCAGTACTTC.

This rearrangement joins TRBV7-2 to TRBJ2-3, with 8 nucleotides matching TRBD2. Unmatched junction bases numbered 1, after V lost 2 bases and J lost 0 bases. This CDR3 comprises 15 residues. Germline V gene sequence: CDR1 SGHTA, CDR2 FQGNSA. CDR3 bases: TGTGCCAGCAGCTTAACTAGCGGCAGCACAGATACGCAGTATTTT. Its protein is CASSLTSGSTDTQYF. Full variable domain (remainder filled in from reference TRBV7-2 and TRBJ2-3): GAGVSQSPSNKVTEKGKDVELRCDPISGHTALYWYRQSLGQGLEFLIYFQGNSAPDKSGLPSDRFSAERTGGSVSTLTIQRTQQEDSAVYLCASSLTSGSTDTQYFGPGTRLTVL.

V is TRBV2 and J is TRBJ2-3; D is possibly TRBD1 (5 bases). This CDR3 contains 14 residues. Germline CDR1 reads SNHLY; CDR2 reads FYNNEI. V lost 7 bases to trimming and J lost 4 bases, with 15 bases between them. CDR3 DNA sequence: TGTGCCAGCACAGGGCAGGGTGGTTCAGATACGCAGTATTTT. The encoded protein is CASTGQGGSDTQYF.

The V gene is TRBV19, the J gene TRBJ2-1; 7 positions match TRBD2. CDR1 is LNHDA and CDR2 is SQIVND in the germline V gene (reference sequence). V gave up 1 base and J gave up 4 bases; unmatched junction bases: 10. The CDR3 is made up of 17 amino acids. This chain's CDR3 is CASSIVTGGGSYNEQFF. The CDR3 DNA follows: TGTGCCAGTAGTATAGTCACTGGGGGGGGGTCGTACAATGAGCAGTTCTTC.

This chain connects TRBV5-1 to TRBJ2-2; 7 bases match TRBD1. Germline lookup yields CDR1 SGHRS and CDR2 YFSETQ. The CDR3 sequence is 17 residues long. The J segment lost 10 bases and the V segment lost 4 bases, leaving 19 bases of the junction unmatched. The CDR3 is CASSPNSGTAYFEELFF. In DNA form, the CDR3 reads TGCGCCAGCAGCCCGAATTCCGGGACAGCCTACTTTGAGGAGCTGTTTTTT.

This clone occurred once. V is TRBV19 and J is TRBJ1-2; the match to TRBD1 covers 10 bases. The CDR3 totals 15 residues. The germline V gene has CDR1 LNHDA and CDR2 SQIVND (reference sequence). Germline trimming cut 2 bases from V and 9 bases from J; bases unmatched to any gene: 9. CDR3 protein: CASSILETGGNRYTF. CDR3 coding DNA: TGTGCCAGTAGTATACTAGAGACAGGGGGCAATCGCTACACCTTC.

The chain employs TRBV28 and TRBJ2-2, with 9 bases lining up with TRBD1. J lost 7 bases, V lost 4 bases, and 7 bases had no gene match. This CDR3 region has 15 residues. CDR1 and CDR2 (germline): MDHEN, SYDVKM. This CDR3 reads CASSSGTGRSGELFF. DNA for the CDR3: TGTGCCAGCAGTTCGGGGACAGGGAGGAGCGGGGAGCTGTTTTTT.

The rearrangement links TRBV7-2 to TRBJ1-5; D uncertain. V was clipped by 5 bases and J by 3 bases, with 5 bases between them. This CDR3 spans 12 amino acids. From germline, CDR1 is SGHTA and CDR2 FQGNSA. CDR3: CASSPYNQPQHF. The CDR3 region has the DNA TGTGCCAGCAGCCCGTACAATCAGCCCCAGCATTTT. The variable domain in full, with the rest retrieved from reference TRBV7-2 and TRBJ1-5, is GAGVSQSPSNKVTEKGKDVELRCDPISGHTALYWYRQSLGQGLEFLIYFQGNSAPDKSGLPSDRFSAERTGGSVSTLTIQRTQQEDSAVYLCASSPYNQPQHFGDGTRLSIL.

V is TRBV5-4 and J is TRBJ1-1; TRBD1 matches 8 bases. The trim removed 0 bases at V and 3 bases at J, leaving 7 bases unmatched. There are 16 residues in the CDR3. CDR1 SGHNT and CDR2 YYREEE come from the germline V gene (reference sequence). In nucleotides, the CDR3 is TGTGCCAGCAGCTTGGATCAGGGGGCGTCGGACACTGAAGCTTTCTTT. This sequence encodes CASSLDQGASDTEAFF.

V usage is TRBV2 and J usage is TRBJ2-3, with TRBD2 as a possible D gene (7 bases). With 6 bases removed from V and 7 bases from J, the gap between germline ends came to 14 bases. CDR3 length: 13 amino acids. CDR1 is SNHLY and CDR2 is FYNNEI in the germline V gene. The CDR3 DNA sequence: TGTGCCAGCAGATGGGGGGGCCAACATACGCAGTATTTT. Amino acid sequence: CASRWGGQHTQYF.

The rearrangement joins TRBV11-3 to TRBJ2-3, with 12 positions matching TRBD2. Per the germline V gene, CDR1 is SGHNT and CDR2 is YENEEA. After removal of 6 bases from V and 2 bases from J, the junction contained 6 bases not matched to a gene. The CDR3 is 16 amino acids. For the CDR3, the DNA is TGTGCCAGCAGACTAGCGGGGGGACTAATCACAGATACGCAGTATTTT. This encodes CASRLAGGLITDTQYF.

This chain joins TRBV7-9 and TRBJ2-5; 9 bases fit TRBD2. Germline CDR1 reads SEHNR; CDR2 reads FQNEAQ (reference sequence). This CDR3 contains 17 residues. Losses at the gene ends were 5 bases for V and 2 bases for J; bases not matched to a gene: 12. CDR3: CASSIQPGTSIQETQYF. The CDR3 region has the DNA TGTGCCAGCAGCATCCAGCCCGGGACTAGCATTCAAGAGACCCAGTACTTC.

This chain connects TRBV5-4 to TRBJ1-2; unclear D gene. Germline V CDR1 and CDR2: SGHNT, YYREEE (reference sequence). The CDR3 consists of 16 residues. Trimming removed 1 base from V and 6 bases from J, with 19 bases in between. CDR3 coding DNA: TGTGCCAGCAGCTTGTGGGCTGGGGAAAGGGTTAATGGCTACACCTTC. Its protein product is CASSLWAGERVNGYTF.

The J gene is TRBJ1-6, the V gene TRBV7-3; tentatively, D is TRBD1 (5 bases). V lost 2 bases and J 7 bases, leaving 9 bases between the germline ends. CDR1 and CDR2 (germline): SGHTA, FQGTGA. The CDR3 has 14 residues. The CDR3 here is CASSLVSGNSPLHF. The CDR3 bases are TGTGCCAGCAGCTTAGTATCAGGGAATTCACCCCTCCACTTT.

The chain joins TRBV7-9 to TRBJ1-1; 7 positions match TRBD1. Germline assignment: CDR1 SEHNR and CDR2 FQNEAQ (reference sequence). V dropped 5 bases and J dropped 3; count of bases not matched to a gene: 6. This CDR3 region has 14 residues. Written as DNA, the CDR3 is TGTGCCAGCAGCAACAGGGGTGGGGACACTGAAGCTTTCTTT. Residues: CASSNRGGDTEAFF.

The gene calls are TRBV7-9 and TRBJ1-6; 7 positions agree with TRBD1. Per the germline V gene, CDR1 is SEHNR and CDR2 is FQNEAQ (reference sequence). The CDR3 length is 16 residues. V was clipped by 3 bases and J by 7 bases; unmatched bases: 9. CDR3 DNA sequence: TGTGCCAGCAGCTTCGGACAGGATCGTGCAAATTCACCCCTCCACTTT. It is translated as CASSFGQDRANSPLHF.

This clone was observed a single time. The genes are TRBV4-3 and TRBJ1-1; 8 bases align to TRBD1. The CDR3 runs 18 residues. Germline CDR1 and CDR2: LGHNA and YSLEER. Trimming took 0 bases from V and 7 from J; bases not matched to a gene: 16. The CDR3 nucleotides read TGCGCCAGCAGCCAAGAAGCAGCCAGGGGGCGGCGGGGGGGTGAAGCTTTCTTT. Translating gives CASSQEAARGRRGGEAFF.

The J gene is TRBJ2-5, the V gene TRBV6-1; D uncertain. Judging by the DNA end, TRBJ2-7 fits better; the J call may be wrong. The length of the CDR3 is 14 residues. Germline CDR1 MNHNS, CDR2 SASEGT. CDR3 in DNA: TGTGCCAGCAGTGACGGTCAGCTCTCCTACGAGCAGTACTTC. This sequence encodes CASSDGQLSYEQYF.

The CDR3 bases are TGTGCCACCAGCAGAGATGGTCCGGCCTATGGCTACACCTTC. Amino acid sequence: CATSRDGPAYGYTF. V gene TRBV15 combines with J gene TRBJ1-2; D uncertain. The CDR3 loop spans 14 amino acids. Looked up from germline, CDR1 is LNHNV and CDR2 is YYDKDF (reference sequence). The ends were cut back, 0 bases at V and 4 bases at J, with 9 bases in the middle. The whole variable domain, filled in from reference TRBV15 and TRBJ1-2, reads DAMVIQNPRYQVTQFGKPVTLSCSQTLNHNVMYWYQQKSSQAPKLLFHYYDKDFNNEADTPDNFQSRRPNTSFCFLDIRSPGLGDTAMYLCATSRDGPAYGYTFGSGTRLTVV.

The genes are TRBV9 and TRBJ2-2, with 8 positions matching TRBD2. Trimming at V came to 6 bases and at J to 1 base, leaving 8 bases not matched to a gene. The V gene's germline CDR1 is SGDLS and CDR2 YYNGEE. The CDR3 covers 16 residues. The CDR3 sequence: CASMGPGLGNTGELFF. CDR3 DNA: TGTGCCAGCATGGGGCCGGGACTAGGGAACACCGGGGAGCTGTTTTTT.

The chain carries TRBV2 and TRBJ2-1, with 10 positions matching TRBD1. Germline V gives CDR1 SNHLY, CDR2 FYNNEI. V lost 7 bases and J lost 4; bases outside the gene matches: 16. The CDR3 runs to 18 residues. CDR3 residues: CASKTGGGFLVLYNEQFF. The DNA of the CDR3 is TGTGCCAGCAAGACAGGGGGCGGCTTTCTCGTTTTGTACAATGAGCAGTTCTTC.

The chain joins TRBV7-2 to TRBJ1-2; 8 nucleotides agree with TRBD1. The CDR3 loop spans 13 amino acids. Trimming took 5 bases from V and 5 from J; bases not matched to a gene: 4. Looked up from germline, CDR1 is SGHTA and CDR2 is FQGNSA. In DNA form, the CDR3 reads TGTGCCAGCAGCGGCAGGGGGCGGTATGGCTACACCTTC. This gives the protein CASSGRGRYGYTF. The entire variable domain, with the rest obtained from reference TRBV7-2 and TRBJ1-2, is as follows: GAGVSQSPSNKVTEKGKDVELRCDPISGHTALYWYRQSLGQGLEFLIYFQGNSAPDKSGLPSDRFSAERTGGSVSTLTIQRTQQEDSAVYLCASSGRGRYGYTFGSGTRLTVV.